The rows below give T cell receptor beta chains drawn from one sample of a study of patients and donors after allogeneic stem cell transplantation. TCRdb re-analysed the RT-PCR reads in MiXCR, keeping a single row per CDR3 protein. The repertoire includes about a million distinct CDR3 sequences, roughly 18% of them detected once, and roughly 6% sits in the top ten. The sequenced material came from blood, either unsorted or a sorted T cell fraction (not recorded which). These receptors were obtained from a human donor who was either an allogeneic HSCT recipient or a stem cell or donor lymphocyte infusion donor (not recorded which). It is not recorded whose cells these are; they may come from a transplant donor. Both conserved end residues are part of each CDR3. The order of the fields is D gene, clone size, CDR3 length, J gene, V gene, CDR3 protein, CDR3 DNA. The D gene is left open where the match is weak. Clone size is not always given. Where it is, it says once, few, many or a class for expanded clones.

>TRBD2|-|14|TRBJ2-2|TRBV20-1
CSALAGGPTGELFF
TGCAGTGCTCTAGCGGGAGGGCCCACCGGGGAGCTGTTTTTT
>TRBD2|few|14|TRBJ2-2|TRBV5-1
CATSSGSGTGELFF
TGCGCCACCTCTAGCGGGAGTGGCACCGGGGAGCTGTTTTTT
>-|-|14|TRBJ2-1|TRBV6-2/TRBV6-3
CASSYPPRANAQFF
TGTGCCAGCAGTTATCCCCCGAGGGCCAATGCCCAGTTCTTC
>TRBD1|-|17|TRBJ2-3|TRBV7-9
CASSFHPPGQGADTQYF
TGTGCCAGCAGCTTCCACCCGCCGGGACAGGGCGCAGATACGCAGTATTTT
>TRBD1|-|14|TRBJ2-7|TRBV5-1
CASSEAGQGYEQYF
TGCGCCAGCAGCGAGGCGGGACAGGGTTACGAGCAGTACTTC
>-|-|13|TRBJ1-2|TRBV4-1
CASSYRSSGGYTF
TGCGCCAGCAGCTATCGATCTAGTGGCGGCTACACCTTC
>TRBD1|few|14|TRBJ1-3|TRBV20-1
CSASGTGSGNTIYF
TGCAGTGCGTCCGGGACAGGGAGTGGAAACACCATATATTTT
>-|few|12|TRBJ1-4|TRBV5-1
CASSLDLEKLFF
TGCGCCAGCAGCTTGGATTTAGAAAAACTGTTTTTT
>-|-|13|TRBJ1-1|TRBV29-1
CSVPPKGTEETFF
TGCAGCGTTCCCCCAAAAGGCACAGAAGAAACTTTCTTT
>TRBD2|few|16|TRBJ2-1|TRBV5-1
CASSWLERGSYNEQFF
TGCGCCAGCAGCTGGCTTGAGCGGGGCTCCTACAATGAGCAGTTCTTC
>-|-|15|TRBJ2-2|TRBV18
CASSPNHRDAGELFF
TGTGCCAGCTCACCGAATCACAGGGACGCCGGGGAGCTGTTTTTT
>-|few|14|TRBJ2-1|TRBV11-3
CASSLGAEYNEQFF
TGTGCCAGCAGCTTAGGTGCGGAATACAATGAGCAGTTCTTC
>-|few|15|TRBJ2-7|TRBV6-1
CASEAGKTKTYEQYF
TGTGCCAGCGAAGCTGGTAAAACTAAAACCTACGAGCAGTACTTC
>-|-|13|TRBJ2-5|TRBV18
CASSRKPQETQYF
TGTGCCAGCTCACGAAAACCCCAAGAGACCCAGTACTTC
>-|many|12|TRBJ2-5|TRBV5-1
CASSLGVETQYF
TGTGCCAGCAGCTTAGGAGTAGAGACCCAGTACTTC
>-|few|17|TRBJ1-2|TRBV10-3
CAISPTRSGGTNYGYTF
TGTGCCATCAGTCCAACACGGAGCGGCGGTACTAACTATGGCTACACCTTC
>-|few|14|TRBJ2-5|TRBV7-2
CASSFSSVLDTQYF
TGTGCCAGCAGCTTCAGTAGCGTCCTTGATACCCAGTACTTC
>-|-|12|TRBJ2-5|TRBV6-6
CASSLTKETQYF
TGTGCCAGCAGTCTGACTAAGGAGACCCAGTACTTC
>-|-|14|TRBJ2-3|TRBV2
CASSEKGYKDTQYF
TGTGCCAGCAGTGAAAAGGGTTACAAAGATACGCAGTATTTT
>TRBD2|-|15|TRBJ2-7|TRBV28
CASSLGRGRLNEQYF
TGTGCCAGCAGTTTGGGTCGCGGGAGGCTCAACGAGCAGTACTTC
>TRBD1|-|16|TRBJ2-1|TRBV12-3/TRBV12-4
CASSPSGQGGKNEQFF
TGTGCCAGCAGTCCTTCGGGACAGGGAGGTAAAAATGAGCAGTTCTTC
>TRBD1|-|14|TRBJ1-1|TRBV10-3
CAISEYEGAVEAFF
TGTGCCATCAGTGAATACGAGGGGGCGGTTGAAGCTTTCTTT
>-|-|15|TRBJ2-3|TRBV2
CASKSPDASTDTQYF
TGTGCCAGCAAGTCGCCGGATGCTAGCACAGATACGCAGTATTTT